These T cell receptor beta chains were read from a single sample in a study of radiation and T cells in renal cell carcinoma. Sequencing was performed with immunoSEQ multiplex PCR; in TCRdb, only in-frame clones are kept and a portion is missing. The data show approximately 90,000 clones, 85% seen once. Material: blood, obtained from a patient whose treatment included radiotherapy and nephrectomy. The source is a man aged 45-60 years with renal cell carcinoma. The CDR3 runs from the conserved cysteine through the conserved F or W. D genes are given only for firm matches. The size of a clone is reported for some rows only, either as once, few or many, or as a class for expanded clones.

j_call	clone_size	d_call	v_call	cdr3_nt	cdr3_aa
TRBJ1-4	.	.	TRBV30	TGTGCCTGGAGTGGCAGGCTAAATGAAAAACTGTTTTTT	CAWSGRLNEKLFF
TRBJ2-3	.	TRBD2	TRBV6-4	TGTGCCAGCAGCCGAGCGGGAGAAGGCACAGATACGCAGTATTTT	CASSRAGEGTDTQYF
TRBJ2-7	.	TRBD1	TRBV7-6	TGTGCCAGCACCACACGACCTAGAGGGGGCGAACACGAGCAGTACTTC	CASTTRPRGGEHEQYF
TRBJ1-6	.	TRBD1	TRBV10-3	TGTGCCATCAGTGGAACAGGGGGCAATTCACCCCTCCACTTT	CAISGTGGNSPLHF
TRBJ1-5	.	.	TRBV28	TGTGCCAGCAGTTTAGTCAGGGTTTCTTCTACTCGGGGACTCGTAAATCAGCCCCAGCATTTT	CASSLVRVSSTRGLVNQPQHF
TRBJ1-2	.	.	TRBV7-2	TGTGCCAGCAGCTTAAGGGAGACAGCCGATGGCTACACCTTC	CASSLRETADGYTF
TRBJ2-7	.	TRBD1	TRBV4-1	TGCGCCAGCAGCCAAGTTGGCAGGGGGTACGAGCAGTACTTC	CASSQVGRGYEQYF
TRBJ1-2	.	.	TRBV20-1	TGCAGTGCTAGAGTGGCTGGGGGCTACACCTTC	CSARVAGGYTF
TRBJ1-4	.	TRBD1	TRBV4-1	TGCGCCAGCAGCCATGGAACAGGGGTTATCAATGAAAAACTGTTTTTT	CASSHGTGVINEKLFF
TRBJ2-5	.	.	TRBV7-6	TGTGCCAGCAGCGTCCAAGAGACCCAGTACTTC	CASSVQETQYF
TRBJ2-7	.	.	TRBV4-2	TGTGCCAGCAGCCAAGATCGGGCAGGGCAAGGCGAGCAGTACTTC	CASSQDRAGQGEQYF
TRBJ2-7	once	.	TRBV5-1	TGCGCCAGCAGCTTGGCCTACGAGCAGTACTTC	CASSLAYEQYF
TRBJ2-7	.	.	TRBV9	TGTGCCAGCAGCGTGAATTATGTCGAGCAGTACTTC	CASSVNYVEQYF
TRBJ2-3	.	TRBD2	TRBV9	TGTGCCAGCACCGACCCGGGACTAGCGGGGGGCACAGATACGCAGTATTTT	CASTDPGLAGGTDTQYF
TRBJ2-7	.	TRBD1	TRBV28	TGTGCCAGCAGTTCAAGGACAGGCCAAATACTCTACGAGCAGTACTTC	CASSSRTGQILYEQYF
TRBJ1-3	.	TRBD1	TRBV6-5	TGTGCCAGCAGTTACGGGACAGGGGCCAACACCATATATTTT	CASSYGTGANTIYF
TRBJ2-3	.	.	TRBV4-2	TGTGCCAGCAGCCAAGATGGAAGCACAGATACGCAGTATTTT	CASSQDGSTDTQYF
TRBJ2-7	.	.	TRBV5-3	TGTGCCAGAAGTGAAGACCAGCACTCCTACGAGCAGTACTTC	CARSEDQHSYEQYF
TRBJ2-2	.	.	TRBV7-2	TGTGCCAGCAGCCCTGGGGGGCCGAACACCGGGGAGCTGTTTTTT	CASSPGGPNTGELFF
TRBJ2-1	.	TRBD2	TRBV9	TGTGCCAGCAGCGAAGGACTAGCGGGAGGCCGGAGTAACAATGAGCAGTTCTTC	CASSEGLAGGRSNNEQFF
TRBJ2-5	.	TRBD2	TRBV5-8	TGTGCCAGCAGCTTCGGGACCGGGACTAGCGGGATTGGGGGAGAGACCCAGTACTTC	CASSFGTGTSGIGGETQYF
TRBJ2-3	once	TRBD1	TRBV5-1	TGCGCCAGCAGCAAGGGACAGGGAAAAGATACGCAGTATTTT	CASSKGQGKDTQYF
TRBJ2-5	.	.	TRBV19	TGTGCCAGTAGTATGATGGTTCCTGAGACCCAGTACTTC	CASSMMVPETQYF
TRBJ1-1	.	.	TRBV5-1	TGCGCCAGCAGCTTGGACGTGAACACTGAAGCTTTCTTT	CASSLDVNTEAFF
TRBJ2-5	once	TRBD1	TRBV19	TGTGCCAGCAGACAGGGGGTGGTTGGGGAGACCCAGTACTTC	CASRQGVVGETQYF
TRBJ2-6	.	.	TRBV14	TGTGCCAGCAGCCAAGGGAGCTCTGGGGCCAACGTCCTGACTTTC	CASSQGSSGANVLTF
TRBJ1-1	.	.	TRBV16	TGTGCCAGCATCACCAGGTGGCTGAACACTGAAGCTTTCTTT	CASITRWLNTEAFF
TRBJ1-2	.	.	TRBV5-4	TGTGCCAGTGAGGGCGGCTATGGCTACACCTTC	CASEGGYGYTF
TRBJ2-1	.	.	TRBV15	TGTGCCACCGGGCGTACCAATGAGCAGTTCTTC	CATGRTNEQFF